A single count supports the clone carrying this TCR beta chain. As processed by the authors: Amplification of reference gene primers was used by the study to estimate nucleated cell counts. The protocol was immunoSEQ multiplex PCR, while the TCRdb copy is restricted to in-frame clones and leaves out a portion. The V and J calls and clone size were taken over from that table, and D and trimming were inferred from the DNA. The sample shows 270,000 or so clones, about 88% of them seen only once. The V and J ends lost 2 bases and 2 bases respectively, with 8 bases between them. CDR3 length equals 14 residues. The germline V gene encodes CDR1 SGHNT and CDR2 YYREEE (reference sequence). The sample belongs to a study of blood T cell repertoires in COVID-19. Looking at the study overall: Sources were T cells, B-cell-depleted T cells, or PBMCs; the material itself was cDNA or gDNA.

Seattle-derived patients entered the study during active infection and were followed longitudinally. The chain uses TRBV5-4 and TRBJ1-3; the D is unclear. The specimen was peripheral blood. The source of this sequence is a human donor with COVID-19, enrolled during active disease. The donor label of this sample is uncertain. Here the CDR3 reads CASSLAETGNTIYF. CDR3 DNA sequence: TGTGCCAGCAGCTTAGCCGAGACTGGAAACACCATATATTTT.